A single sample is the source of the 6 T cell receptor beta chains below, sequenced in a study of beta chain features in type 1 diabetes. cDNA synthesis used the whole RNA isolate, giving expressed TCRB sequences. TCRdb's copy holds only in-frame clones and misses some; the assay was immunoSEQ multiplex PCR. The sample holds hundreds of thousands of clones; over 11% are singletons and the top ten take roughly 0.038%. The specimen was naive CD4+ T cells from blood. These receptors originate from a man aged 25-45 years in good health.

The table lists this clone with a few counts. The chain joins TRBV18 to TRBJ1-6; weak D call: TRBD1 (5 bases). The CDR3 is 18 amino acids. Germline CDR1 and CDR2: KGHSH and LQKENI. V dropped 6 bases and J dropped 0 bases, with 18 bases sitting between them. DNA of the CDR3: TGTGCCAGCTCTCTACGGGACGGATCCTTCTCCTATAATTCACCCCTCCACTTT. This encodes CASSLRDGSFSYNSPLHF. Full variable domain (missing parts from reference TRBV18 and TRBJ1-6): NAGVMQNPRHLVRRRGQEARLRCSPMKGHSHVYWYRQLPEEGLKFMVYLQKENIIDESGMPKERFSAEFPKEGPSILRIQQVVRGDSAAYFCASSLRDGSFSYNSPLHFGNGTRLTVT.

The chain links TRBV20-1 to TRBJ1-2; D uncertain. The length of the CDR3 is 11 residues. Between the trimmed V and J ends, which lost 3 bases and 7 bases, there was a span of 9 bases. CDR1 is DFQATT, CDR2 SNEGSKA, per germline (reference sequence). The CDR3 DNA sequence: TGCAGTGCTAGGGAGAGGTTTGGCTACACCTTC. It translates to CSARERFGYTF.

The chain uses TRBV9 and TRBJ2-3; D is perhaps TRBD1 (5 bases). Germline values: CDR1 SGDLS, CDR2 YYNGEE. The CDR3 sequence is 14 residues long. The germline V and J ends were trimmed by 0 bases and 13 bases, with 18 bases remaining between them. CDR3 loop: CASSVAHRDSSKYF. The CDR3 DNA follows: TGTGCCAGCAGCGTAGCTCATCGAGACAGTTCTAAGTATTTT.

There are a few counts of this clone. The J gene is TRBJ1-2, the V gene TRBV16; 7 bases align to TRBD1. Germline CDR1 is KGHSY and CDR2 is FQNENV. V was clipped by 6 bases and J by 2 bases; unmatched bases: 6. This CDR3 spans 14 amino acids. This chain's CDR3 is CASSQMTGNYGYTF. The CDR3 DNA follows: TGTGCCAGCAGTCAGATGACAGGGAACTATGGCTACACCTTC.

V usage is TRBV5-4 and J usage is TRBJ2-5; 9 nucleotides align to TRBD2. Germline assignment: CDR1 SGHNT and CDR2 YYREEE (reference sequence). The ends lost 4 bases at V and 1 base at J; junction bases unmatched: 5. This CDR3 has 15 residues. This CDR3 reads CASSPSAGGQETQYF. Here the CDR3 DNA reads TGTGCCAGCAGCCCCTCAGCGGGGGGCCAAGAGACCCAGTACTTC. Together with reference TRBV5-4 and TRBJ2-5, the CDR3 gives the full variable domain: ETGVTQSPTHLIKTRGQQVTLRCSSQSGHNTVSWYQQALGQGPQFIFQYYREEENGRGNFPPRFSGLQFPNYSSELNVNALELDDSALYLCASSPSAGGQETQYFGPGTRLLVL.

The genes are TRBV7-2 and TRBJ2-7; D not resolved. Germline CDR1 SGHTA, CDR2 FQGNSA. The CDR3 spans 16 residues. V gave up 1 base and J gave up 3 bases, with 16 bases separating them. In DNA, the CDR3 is TGTGCCAGCAGCTTAGTCGGCAGTGAGTCACGCTACGAGCAGTACTTC. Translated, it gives CASSLVGSESRYEQYF.